The clone carrying this T cell receptor (beta chain) was found a few times. Trimming removed 2 bases at V and 2 bases at J, with 14 bases between. The CDR3 spans 17 residues. Germline lookup yields CDR1 SGHRS and CDR2 YFSETQ. The source of the sample is a study of beta chain features in type 1 diabetes. The whole isolated RNA underwent reverse transcription, so sequencing captured expressed TCRB transcripts. This table comes from immunoSEQ multiplex PCR, and its TCRdb copy is limited to in-frame clones, with some not included. The sample has over 120,000 clones; roughly a tenth are singletons. On average, the one heparinised blood draw given by each donor was approximately 0.12 L. Based on CD45RO/CCR7/CD25/CD127/CD95/CD27, CD4+ regulatory, stem cell-like memory, naive and central memory cells were sorted.

The sample was naive CD4+ T cells from blood. This TCR was sampled from a man aged 18-30 years in good health. The chain has TRBV5-1 and TRBJ2-6, with D perhaps TRBD1 (5 bases). The CDR3 sequence: CASSFVQAVAGANVLTF. The DNA for the CDR3 is TGCGCCAGCAGCTTTGTACAGGCCGTGGCTGGGGCCAACGTCCTGACTTTC.